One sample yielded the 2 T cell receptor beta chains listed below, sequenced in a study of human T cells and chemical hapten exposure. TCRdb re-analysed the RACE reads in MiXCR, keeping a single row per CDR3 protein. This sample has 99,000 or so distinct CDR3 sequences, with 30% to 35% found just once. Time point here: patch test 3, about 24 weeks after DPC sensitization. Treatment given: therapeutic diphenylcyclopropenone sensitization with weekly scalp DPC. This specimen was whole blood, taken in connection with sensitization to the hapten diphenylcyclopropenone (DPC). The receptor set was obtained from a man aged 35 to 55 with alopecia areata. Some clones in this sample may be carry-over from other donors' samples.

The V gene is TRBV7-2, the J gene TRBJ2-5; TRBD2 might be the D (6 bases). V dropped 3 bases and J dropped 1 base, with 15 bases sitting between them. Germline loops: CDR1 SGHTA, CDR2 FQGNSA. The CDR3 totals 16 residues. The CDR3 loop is CASSLVSGVSQETQYF. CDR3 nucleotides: TGTGCCAGCAGCTTGGTCTCGGGGGTCAGCCAAGAGACCCAGTACTTC.

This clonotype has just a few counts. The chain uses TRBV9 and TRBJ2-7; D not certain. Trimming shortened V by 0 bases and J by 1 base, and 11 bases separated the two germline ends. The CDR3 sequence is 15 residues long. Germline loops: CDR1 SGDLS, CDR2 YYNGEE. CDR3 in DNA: TGTGCCAGCAGCGTAGGTGACCACACTTCCTACGAGCAGTACGTC. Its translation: CASSVGDHTSYEQYV.